This TCR beta chain was sequenced for a study of cytomegalovirus exposure and HLA in healthy donors. The V gene lost 5 bases and the J gene lost 4 bases, with 12 bases spanning the gap. Germline lookup yields CDR1 SGHDN and CDR2 FVKESK. This CDR3 has 13 residues. The primer mix had 60 Vbeta and 13 Jbeta primers. Assay used: immunoSEQ multiplex PCR; TCRdb lists only in-frame clones, some missing. The sample records roughly 200,000 clones, around 70% being singletons. Study-wide results and caveats: In a later analysis, TCR beta V- and J-gene trimming was associated with a missense DCLRE1C variant. Most TCR sequences showed up rarely, but some public TCRs showed up in many donors.

For this clone: The antigen is not known.

This TCR derives from a middle-aged man in good health and CMV-seropositive. J is TRBJ2-7 and V is TRBV14; D unresolved. The sequenced material came from PBMCs. This CDR3 is CASSVYAAYEQYF. The CDR3 bases are TGTGCCAGCAGCGTATACGCGGCTTACGAGCAGTACTTC.